This TCR beta chain was documented in a study of blood T cell repertoires in COVID-19. Study-level background: The samples span acute and convalescent COVID-19 from the United States, Italy and Spain.

Assay used: immunoSEQ multiplex PCR; TCRdb lists only in-frame clones, some missing. The table shows 97,000 or so clones, with around 76% occurring only once. The CDR3 is made up of 14 amino acids. The germline CDR1 and CDR2 sequences are SEHNR and FQNEAQ (reference sequence). V was pared by 5 bases and J by 0 bases, with 8 bases between. The source material was peripheral blood. The TCR was taken from an elderly man with acute or convalescent COVID-19. The V gene is TRBV7-9, the J gene TRBJ1-3; no definite D call. CDR3 nucleotide sequence: TGTGCCAGCAGCCGCGCAAGCTCTGGAAACACCATATATTTT. Amino acid sequence: CASSRASSGNTIYF.